These 13 T cell receptor beta chains originate from one sample sequenced in a study of PD-L1 blockade in urothelial cancer. Time point in this sample: peripheral blood 6 weeks after treatment start. Here immunoSEQ multiplex PCR was the method, and the copy in TCRdb shows in-frame clones only, minus some. This table has some 120,000 clones, under 95% appearing once. The source material was PBMCs, sampled around atezolizumab (anti-PD-L1) treatment. The receptors derive from a man in his sixties with urothelial cancer.

V is TRBV6-5 and J is TRBJ2-5, with 12 bases identical to TRBD2. The germline V gene encodes CDR1 MNHEY and CDR2 SVGAGI. This CDR3 spans 16 amino acids. Trimming at V came to 2 bases and at J to 2 bases, leaving 3 bases not matched to a gene. CDR3 in amino acids: CASSYPTSGGQETQYF. DNA for the CDR3: TGTGCCAGCAGTTACCCGACTAGCGGGGGACAAGAGACCCAGTACTTC.

The chain joins TRBV5-4 to TRBJ2-7, with D possibly matching TRBD1 (6 bases). Trimming pared 0 bases from V and 5 bases from J, leaving 9 bases between. The germline CDR1 and CDR2 sequences are SGHNT and YYREEE (reference sequence). CDR3 length: 13 amino acids. The CDR3 is CASSLAAGDEQYF. CDR3 coding DNA: TGTGCCAGCAGCTTGGCCGCAGGGGACGAGCAGTACTTC.

The chain has TRBV28 and TRBJ2-7, with D perhaps matching TRBD1 (6 bases). Germline V gene data show CDR1 as MDHEN and CDR2 as SYDVKM. This CDR3 region has 12 residues. Trimming removed 7 bases from V and 3 bases from J, with 10 bases in between. CDR3: CASTAGVYEQYF. DNA of the CDR3: TGTGCCAGCACCGCAGGGGTCTACGAGCAGTACTTC.

The chain has TRBV28 and TRBJ1-4; D perhaps matches TRBD1 (5 bases). The germline V gene encodes CDR1 MDHEN and CDR2 SYDVKM. V shed 7 bases and J shed 8 bases, with 17 bases lying between them. CDR3 length: 14 residues. The CDR3 region is CASINRGIEEKLFF. In DNA, the CDR3 is TGTGCCAGCATAAACCGGGGGATTGAAGAAAAACTGTTTTTT.

V gene TRBV4-2 combines with J gene TRBJ2-5, with no clear D. Between the trimmed V and J ends, which lost 0 bases and 4 bases, there was a span of 3 bases. The CDR3 runs 12 residues. From germline, CDR1 is LGHNA and CDR2 YNFKEQ. This CDR3 is CASSQERETQYF. In DNA, the CDR3 is TGTGCCAGCAGCCAAGAGAGAGAGACCCAGTACTTC.

This chain links TRBV7-8 with TRBJ2-5; no reliable D call. Germline CDR1 is SGHVS and CDR2 is FQNEAQ. The V and J ends lost 5 bases and 5 bases respectively, with 9 bases between them. The CDR3 is made up of 12 amino acids. CDR3 sequence reads: CASSRDTETQYF. The DNA for the CDR3 is TGTGCCAGCAGCCGTGACACGGAGACCCAGTACTTC.

This chain joins TRBV29-1 and TRBJ2-7; 9 positions match TRBD1. CDR3 length: 14 residues. Germline trimming cut 4 bases from V and 5 bases from J; bases unmatched to any gene: 9. CDR1 is SQVTM, CDR2 ANQGSEA, per germline. CDR3: CSVVRGTGFDEQYF. CDR3 DNA sequence: TGCAGCGTTGTTCGTGGGACAGGGTTTGACGAGCAGTACTTC.

This clone was seen a few times. The genes are TRBV27 and TRBJ1-1; D is possibly TRBD1 (6 bases). The CDR3 runs to 15 residues. Between the trimmed V and J ends, which lost 7 bases and 1 base, there was a span of 16 bases. From germline, CDR1 is MNHEY and CDR2 SMNVEV (reference sequence). CDR3 in DNA: TGTGCCAGCACTTTGAACGACAGGAAGAACACTGAAGCTTTCTTT. This gives the protein CASTLNDRKNTEAFF.

Points on this clone: A read error may produce the germline difference seen at one junction end. This chain joins TRBV28 and TRBJ2-7, with 9 nucleotides matching TRBD2. From germline, CDR1 is MDHEN and CDR2 SYDVKM. The CDR3 spans 14 residues. CDR3 nucleotides: TGTGCCAGCAATTTAGCGGGAGCCACCTACGAGCAGTACTTC. Translation: CASNLAGATYEQYF.

The chain combines TRBV6-1 with TRBJ1-5; 10 nucleotides line up with TRBD1. Germline lookup yields CDR1 MNHNS and CDR2 SASEGT. The CDR3 is 16 amino acids. Germline trimming cut 4 bases from V and 3 bases from J; bases unmatched to any gene: 6. CDR3 bases: TGTGCCAGCAGTGGTGCCGGGACAGGGGTCAATCAGCCCCAGCATTTT. Amino acid sequence: CASSGAGTGVNQPQHF.

V gene TRBV4-1 combines with J gene TRBJ2-2; 8 bases are shared with TRBD2. The CDR3 loop spans 15 amino acids. From germline, CDR1 is MGHRA and CDR2 YSYEKL. V was pared by 0 bases and J by 7 bases, with 4 bases of the junction left unmatched. The CDR3 DNA follows: TGCGCCAGCAGCCAAGATCGGGCGGGGGGCGGGGAGCTGTTTTTT. As protein: CASSQDRAGGGELFF.

This chain uses TRBV4-1 with TRBJ1-1, with D perhaps TRBD1 (5 bases). Germline loops: CDR1 MGHRA, CDR2 YSYEKL. CDR3 length: 16 residues. Trimming removed 0 bases at V and 1 base at J, with 12 bases between. For the CDR3, the DNA is TGCGCCAGCAGCCAAGAAGGGGCGGGAAGGAACACTGAAGCTTTCTTT. It translates to CASSQEGAGRNTEAFF.

CDR3 sequence: CASSIKEFTEAFF. CDR3 DNA sequence: TGTGCCAGTAGTATAAAAGAGTTCACTGAAGCTTTCTTT. The chain has TRBV19 and TRBJ1-1; D not resolved. The germline gives CDR1 LNHDA, CDR2 SQIVND (reference sequence). V gave up 2 bases and J gave up 4 bases, with 8 bases separating them. This CDR3 spans 13 amino acids. The full variable domain, its missing parts supplied by reference TRBV19 and TRBJ1-1, is DGGITQSPKYLFRKEGQNVTLSCEQNLNHDAMYWYRQDPGQGLRLIYYSQIVNDFQKGDIAEGYSVSREKKESFPLTVTSAQKNPTAFYLCASSIKEFTEAFFGQGTRLTVV.